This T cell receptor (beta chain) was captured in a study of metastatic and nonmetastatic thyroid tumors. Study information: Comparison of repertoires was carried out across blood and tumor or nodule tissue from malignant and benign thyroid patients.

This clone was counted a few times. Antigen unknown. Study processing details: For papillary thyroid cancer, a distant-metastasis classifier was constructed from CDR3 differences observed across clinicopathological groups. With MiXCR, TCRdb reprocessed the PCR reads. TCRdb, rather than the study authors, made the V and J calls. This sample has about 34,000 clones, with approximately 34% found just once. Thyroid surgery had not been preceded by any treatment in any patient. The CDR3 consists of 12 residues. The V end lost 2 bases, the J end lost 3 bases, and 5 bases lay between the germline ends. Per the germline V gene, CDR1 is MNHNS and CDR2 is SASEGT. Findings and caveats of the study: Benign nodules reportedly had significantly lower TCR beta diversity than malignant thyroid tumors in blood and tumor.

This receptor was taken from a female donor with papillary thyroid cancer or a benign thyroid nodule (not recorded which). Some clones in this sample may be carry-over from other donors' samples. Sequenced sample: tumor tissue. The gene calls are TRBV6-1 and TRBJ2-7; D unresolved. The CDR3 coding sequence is TGTGCCAGCAGTGAACCGGGCTACGAGCAGTACTTC. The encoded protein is CASSEPGYEQYF.